The 27 T cell receptor beta chains reported below all come from one sample, sequenced in a study of blood T cell repertoires in COVID-19. Clones were read by immunoSEQ multiplex PCR, and TCRdb kept only the in-frame ones, dropping some. The sample lists roughly 100,000 clones; around 75% were seen once. Material for sequencing was peripheral blood. Receptors were obtained from a human donor with acute or convalescent COVID-19. The donor label of this sample is uncertain.

The chain recombines TRBV7-9 with TRBJ2-6; D gene uncertain. The ends were cut back, 2 bases at V and 1 base at J, with 6 bases in the middle. Germline loops: CDR1 SEHNR, CDR2 FQNEAQ (reference sequence). The CDR3 loop spans 15 amino acids. CDR3 bases: TGTGCCAGCAGCTTAACGGGTTCTGGGGCCAACGTCCTGACTTTC. This translates into CASSLTGSGANVLTF. The full variable domain, rest sourced from reference TRBV7-9 and TRBJ2-6, is DTGVSQNPRHKITKRGQNVTFRCDPISEHNRLYWYRQTLGQGPEFLTYFQNEAQLEKSRLLSDRFSAERPKGSFSTLEIQRTEQGDSAMYLCASSLTGSGANVLTFGAGSRLTVL.

The chain carries TRBV4-1 and TRBJ1-1; 7 positions match TRBD1. V was clipped by 2 bases and J by 1 base; unmatched bases: 10. Per the germline V gene, CDR1 is MGHRA and CDR2 is YSYEKL. This CDR3 contains 17 residues. The CDR3: CASSQPLRDRPNTEAFF. DNA for the CDR3: TGCGCCAGCAGCCAACCTCTCCGGGACAGACCGAACACTGAAGCTTTCTTT.

This chain links TRBV7-2 with TRBJ2-7; TRBD1 might be the D (5 bases). The CDR3 consists of 14 residues. The V end was cut by 6 bases, the J end by 2 bases, with 14 bases between. CDR1 and CDR2 from the germline V gene are SGHTA and FQGNSA. The CDR3 DNA sequence: TGTGCCAGCAGTCAGGGCAGTACCCCCTACGAGCAGTACTTC. It translates to CASSQGSTPYEQYF.

The table lists this clone with a few counts. The gene calls are TRBV7-9 and TRBJ2-2; the D gene is possibly TRBD1 (5 bases). The germline V gene encodes CDR1 SEHNR and CDR2 FQNEAQ (reference sequence). The V gene lost 4 bases and the J gene lost 4 bases, with 10 bases spanning the gap. CDR3 length: 14 amino acids. The CDR3 DNA reads TGTGCCAGCAGCTCAGGGTGGACCACCGGGGAGCTGTTTTTT. Amino acid sequence: CASSSGWTTGELFF.

The chain uses TRBV7-2 and TRBJ2-2; maybe TRBD1 (6 bases). This CDR3 spans 17 amino acids. The germline V and J ends were trimmed by 2 bases and 0 bases, with 13 bases remaining between them. Germline V gene data show CDR1 as SGHTA and CDR2 as FQGNSA. The CDR3 reads CASSLNPRGSNTGELFF. The CDR3 DNA is TGTGCCAGCAGCTTAAACCCCAGGGGCTCGAACACCGGGGAGCTGTTTTTT.

The chain links TRBV28 to TRBJ1-2; 9 positions match TRBD1. The CDR3 has 11 amino acids. Germline V gene data show CDR1 as MDHEN and CDR2 as SYDVKM. V lost 6 bases to trimming and J lost 10 bases; unmatched junction nucleotides: 3. The DNA of the CDR3 is TGTGCCAGCAGGGGGGACAGGGACTACACCTTC. Translated: CASRGDRDYTF.

The V gene is TRBV4-1, the J gene TRBJ1-3; D is undetermined. Germline CDR1 is MGHRA and CDR2 is YSYEKL. V dropped 2 bases and J dropped 4 bases, with 9 bases sitting between them. CDR3 length equals 14 residues. This CDR3 reads CASSQPREGNTIYF. The CDR3 DNA follows: TGCGCCAGCAGCCAACCCCGGGAAGGAAACACCATATATTTT.

This chain joins TRBV30 and TRBJ2-6, with a weak D call TRBD1 (5 bases). The V gene's germline CDR1 is GTSNPN and CDR2 SVGIG (reference sequence). The CDR3 totals 15 residues. The ends were cut back, 3 bases at V and 1 base at J, with 10 bases in the middle. In DNA, the CDR3 is TGTGCCTGGAGGGGCAGGGTATCTGGGGCCAACGTCCTGACTTTC. Translated: CAWRGRVSGANVLTF.

CDR3 amino acids: CAWRFGGDYGYTF. CDR3 DNA sequence: TGTGCCTGGAGGTTCGGGGGGGACTATGGCTACACCTTC. V usage is TRBV30 and J usage is TRBJ1-2, with a tentative D call TRBD1 (5 bases). The CDR3 totals 13 residues. The ends were cut back, 3 bases at V and 3 bases at J, with 11 bases in the middle. Germline assignment: CDR1 GTSNPN and CDR2 SVGIG (reference sequence). Supplemented by reference TRBV30 and TRBJ1-2, the full variable domain reads SQTIHQWPATLVQPVGSPLSLECTVEGTSNPNLYWYRQAAGRGLQLLFYSVGIGQISSEVPQNLSASRPQDRQFILSSKKLLLSDSGFYLCAWRFGGDYGYTFGSGTRLTVV.

The J gene is TRBJ1-5, the V gene TRBV6-5, with D possibly being TRBD1 (6 bases). Trimming pared 8 bases from V and 7 bases from J, leaving 18 bases between. The germline CDR1 and CDR2 sequences are MNHEY and SVGAGI. This CDR3 has 14 amino acids. CDR3 sequence (DNA): TGTGCCAGCTCGGGGGGGCAGGACGGACAGCCCCAGCATTTT. Its translation: CASSGGQDGQPQHF.

The CDR3 DNA reads as TGTGCCAGCAGCTTACGGAGATACAATGAGCAGTTCTTC. This sequence encodes CASSLRRYNEQFF. The V and J genes are TRBV7-3 and TRBJ2-1; no clear D. CDR3 length equals 13 residues. The ends were cut back, 2 bases at V and 4 bases at J, with 6 bases in the middle. The germline V gene encodes CDR1 SGHTA and CDR2 FQGTGA.

The rearrangement uses TRBV12-3 or TRBV12-4 and TRBJ1-2; TRBD1 aligns across 7 bases. The CDR3 is made up of 13 amino acids. The V and J ends lost 8 bases and 3 bases, in that order; junction bases with no gene match: 6. CDR3 loop: CASGKGAYYGYTF. CDR3 nucleotides: TGTGCCAGCGGGAAGGGGGCTTACTATGGCTACACCTTC.

This clone was seen a few times. The chain carries TRBV5-8 and TRBJ1-4, with TRBD1 identical over 8 bases. Germline V CDR1 and CDR2: SGHTS, YDEGEE. This CDR3 comprises 15 residues. V was clipped by 0 bases and J by 7 bases; unmatched bases: 5. Here the CDR3 reads CASSLGAGGGEKLFF. Here the CDR3 DNA reads TGTGCCAGCAGCTTGGGGGCAGGGGGCGGTGAAAAACTGTTTTTT.

This clone came up once. This sequence joins TRBV3-1 (or the pseudogene TRBV3-2) and TRBJ1-6; 9 nucleotides line up with TRBD1. This CDR3 is built from 15 residues. Germline assignment: CDR1 LGHDT and CDR2 YNNKEL (reference sequence). V shed 5 bases and J 10 bases; nucleotides not matched to a gene: 9. The CDR3 is CASSGGTGRGSPLHF. Here the CDR3 DNA reads TGTGCCAGCAGCGGAGGGACAGGGAGGGGATCACCCCTCCACTTT.

This clone came up many times. V usage is TRBV11-2 and J usage is TRBJ2-7, with 8 bases lining up with TRBD2. Germline assignment: CDR1 SGHAT and CDR2 FQNNGV. V trimming: 1 base; J trimming: 4 bases; junction bases outside the gene matches: 3. The CDR3 totals 14 residues. The DNA for the CDR3 is TGTGCCAGCAGCTTAGGAGCGGGAGATTACGAGCAGTACTTC. The encoded protein is CASSLGAGDYEQYF.

This clone came up a few times. The chain is built from TRBV5-4 and TRBJ2-1; 9 bases line up with TRBD2. The CDR3 runs 19 residues. Germline loops: CDR1 SGHNT, CDR2 YYREEE (reference sequence). V trimming: 4 bases; J trimming: 1 base; junction bases outside the gene matches: 15. The CDR3 DNA follows: TGTGCCAGCAGCAGATTAGCGGGGGAGACCCAGAGGTCCTACAATGAGCAGTTCTTC. Translating it yields CASSRLAGETQRSYNEQFF.

The gene calls are TRBV7-9 and TRBJ1-4; 9 bases agree with TRBD1. The CDR3 has 17 amino acids. V was clipped by 5 bases and J by 5 bases; unmatched bases: 12. The germline CDR1 and CDR2 sequences are SEHNR and FQNEAQ (reference sequence). CDR3 amino acids: CASSPYQAGTGNEKLFF. Here the CDR3 DNA reads TGTGCCAGCAGCCCATACCAAGCCGGGACAGGGAATGAAAAACTGTTTTTT.

This clone was seen just once. The rearrangement uses TRBV27 and TRBJ1-1; a possible D gene is TRBD1 (5 bases). This CDR3 contains 14 residues. Germline V CDR1 and CDR2: MNHEY, SMNVEV (reference sequence). V was shortened by 5 bases and J by 6 bases, with 16 bases between the two germline ends. This CDR3 is CASSPDNQHAEAFF. CDR3 nucleotide sequence: TGTGCCAGCAGTCCGGACAATCAGCACGCTGAAGCTTTCTTT.

This clone was seen more than once but under ten times. This chain connects TRBV5-1 to TRBJ2-7; TRBD2 might be the D (5 bases). Looked up from germline, CDR1 is SGHRS and CDR2 is YFSETQ. This CDR3 region has 15 residues. The V end lost 0 bases, the J end lost 3 bases, and 13 bases lay between the germline ends. The CDR3 here is CASSLGAADDYEQYF. The DNA of the CDR3 is TGCGCCAGCAGCTTGGGCGCAGCGGATGACTACGAGCAGTACTTC.

The rearrangement links TRBV2 to TRBJ2-5; a weak D match, TRBD1 (6 bases). V dropped 4 bases and J dropped 2 bases, with 11 bases sitting between them. The CDR3 totals 14 residues. Germline V gives CDR1 SNHLY, CDR2 FYNNEI. This chain's CDR3 is CASSAQQGQETQYF. DNA for the CDR3: TGTGCCAGCAGTGCCCAACAGGGTCAAGAGACCCAGTACTTC.

The rearrangement joins TRBV2 to TRBJ1-2, with D possibly matching TRBD1 (5 bases). Germline V gene lookup returns CDR1 SNHLY and CDR2 FYNNEI. The ends were cut back, 6 bases at V and 8 bases at J, with 19 bases in the middle. The CDR3 loop spans 14 amino acids. The CDR3 DNA reads as TGTGCCAGCAGCCCCCGCCCGGACATGGGGGGCTACACCTTC. This codes for CASSPRPDMGGYTF.

This clone was observed a few times. The rearrangement links TRBV2 to TRBJ2-3; 10 bases map to TRBD1. The CDR3 consists of 14 residues. The ends lost 10 bases at V and 2 bases at J; junction bases unmatched: 6. Germline CDR1 and CDR2: SNHLY and FYNNEI. The CDR3, as DNA: TGTGCCACCCCCGGGACAGGGGCCACAGATACGCAGTATTTT. This codes for CATPGTGATDTQYF.

The chain employs TRBV3-1 (or the pseudogene TRBV3-2) and TRBJ1-2, with D maybe TRBD1 (5 bases). This CDR3 contains 11 residues. V gave up 5 bases and J gave up 9 bases, with 10 bases separating them. CDR1 is LGHDT, CDR2 YNNKEL, per germline (reference sequence). The CDR3 sequence: CASSSVGRYTF. For the CDR3, the DNA is TGTGCCAGCAGCTCGGTGGGGCGCTACACCTTC.

CDR3 sequence (DNA): TGTGCCAGCAGTTTGTGGCAGGGTAACCATGAGCAGTTCTTC. Its protein is CASSLWQGNHEQFF. The chain links TRBV27 to TRBJ2-1; D is perhaps TRBD1 (5 bases). Germline CDR1 MNHEY, CDR2 SMNVEV (reference sequence). V lost 3 bases, J lost 8 bases, and 14 bases lay in between. There are 14 residues in the CDR3.

This clone was detected once. V gene TRBV7-8 combines with J gene TRBJ1-5, with D unclear. Trimming shortened V by 3 bases and J by 2 bases, and 11 bases separated the two germline ends. This CDR3 is built from 15 residues. The germline V gene has CDR1 SGHVS and CDR2 FQNEAQ. CDR3 bases: TGTGCCAGCAGCTTCAACGCCGGGGGCAATCAGCCCCAGCATTTT. Translated: CASSFNAGGNQPQHF.

This clone was seen a single time. This chain joins TRBV24-1 and TRBJ2-3, with 14 bases identical to TRBD2. Losses at the gene ends were 4 bases for V and 9 bases for J; bases not matched to a gene: 14. This CDR3 contains 18 residues. Germline V CDR1 and CDR2: KGHDR, SFDVKD. The chain's CDR3 is CATSDPARLAGGPETQYF. CDR3 nucleotide sequence: TGTGCCACCAGTGACCCTGCTCGACTAGCGGGGGGGCCTGAGACGCAGTATTTT.

This chain uses TRBV11-2 with TRBJ1-5; D unclear. The V gene lost 1 base and the J gene lost 11 bases, with 15 bases spanning the gap. Germline V gene data show CDR1 as SGHAT and CDR2 as FQNNGV. The CDR3 totals 14 residues. The CDR3 DNA reads TGTGCCAGCAGCTTAGGGGGAGGGCCGTTGACCCAGCATTTT. It specifies CASSLGGGPLTQHF.